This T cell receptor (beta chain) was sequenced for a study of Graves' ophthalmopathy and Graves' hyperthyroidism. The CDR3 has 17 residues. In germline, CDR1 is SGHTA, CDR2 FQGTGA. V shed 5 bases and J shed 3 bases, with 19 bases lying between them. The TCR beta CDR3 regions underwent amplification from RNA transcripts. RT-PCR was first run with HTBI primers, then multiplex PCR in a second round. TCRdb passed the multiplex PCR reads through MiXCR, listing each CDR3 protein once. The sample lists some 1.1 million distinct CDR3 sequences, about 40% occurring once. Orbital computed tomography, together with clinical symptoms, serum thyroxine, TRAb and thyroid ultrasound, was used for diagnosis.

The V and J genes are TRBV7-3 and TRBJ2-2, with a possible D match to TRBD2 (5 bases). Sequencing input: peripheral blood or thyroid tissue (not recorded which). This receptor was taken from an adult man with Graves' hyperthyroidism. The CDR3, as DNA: TGTGCCAGCAGCCCCAACGATGGCGGGCTATACACCGGGGAGCTGTTTTTT. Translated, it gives CASSPNDGGLYTGELFF.